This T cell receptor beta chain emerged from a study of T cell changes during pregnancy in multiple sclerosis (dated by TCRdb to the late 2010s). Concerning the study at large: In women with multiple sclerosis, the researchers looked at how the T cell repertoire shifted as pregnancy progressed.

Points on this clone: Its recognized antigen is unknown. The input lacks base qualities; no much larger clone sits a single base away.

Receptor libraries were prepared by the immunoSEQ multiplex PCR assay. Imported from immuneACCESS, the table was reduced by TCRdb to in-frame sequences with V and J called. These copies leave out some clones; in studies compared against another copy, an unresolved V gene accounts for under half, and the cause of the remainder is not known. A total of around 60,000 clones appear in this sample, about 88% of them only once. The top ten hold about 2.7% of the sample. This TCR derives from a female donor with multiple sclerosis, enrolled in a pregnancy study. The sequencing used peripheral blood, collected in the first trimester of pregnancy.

The DNA is TGTGCCAGCAGTCCAAGCCCGGGACAGGGGGCTGAATCACCCCTCCACTTT. Its coded protein is CASSPSPGQGAESPLHF. The receptor chain draws on TRBV28 and TRBJ1-6; TRBD1 agrees with 12 junctional bases. The germline V gene gives CDR1 as MDHEN and CDR2 as SYDVKM. Here V drops 5 bases and J drops 10 bases, and the junction holds 12 bases not matched to any gene. The CDR3 numbers 17 residues from cysteine through phenylalanine. The sequence is cut down to CDR3 DNA, 51 bases in frame from base 1. With the portions outside the CDR3 filled from the reference TRBV28 and TRBJ1-6 genes, the complete variable region becomes DVKVTQSSRYLVKRTGEKVFLECVQDMDHENMFWYRQDPGLGLRLIYFSYDVKMKEKGDIPEGYSVSREKKERFSLILESASTNQTSMYLCASSPSPGQGAESPLHFGNGTRLTVT.